The next 16 T cell receptor beta chains were all read from a single sample in a study of shared clonotypes between healthy human individuals. The assay was immunoSEQ multiplex PCR, and TCRdb's table has in-frame clones only and misses some. Here the sample spans around 2.1 million clones, roughly 91% being singletons. CD45RO-negative, CCR7-selected cells formed the naive CD8 fraction, which excluded terminally differentiated effector memory CD45RA+ cells. Sequences were obtained from naive CD8+ T cells from PBMCs. Receptors were obtained from a man aged 18 to 30 in good health. Some clones in this sample may be carry-over from other donors' samples.

This sequence joins TRBV25-1 and TRBJ2-1; 10 bases fit TRBD2. Germline lookup yields CDR1 MGHDK and CDR2 SYGVNS. V lost 6 bases and J lost 5; bases outside the gene matches: 7. The CDR3 consists of 15 residues. The CDR3 sequence is CASRAPGLAHNEQFF. Written as DNA, the CDR3 is TGTGCCAGCAGAGCTCCGGGACTAGCGCACAATGAGCAGTTCTTC.

The gene calls are TRBV7-9 and TRBJ1-2; TRBD1 matches at 7 bases. Germline values: CDR1 SEHNR, CDR2 FQNEAQ (reference sequence). The trim removed 6 bases at V and 3 bases at J, leaving 13 bases unmatched. The CDR3 runs 16 residues. Here the CDR3 DNA reads TGTGCCAGCAGGGCTACGTGGGCAGGGGGTGACTATGGCTACACCTTC. Its protein product is CASRATWAGGDYGYTF.

The V call is TRBV5-8, the J call TRBJ2-1; 12 nucleotides agree with TRBD2. Germline V gene data show CDR1 as SGHTS and CDR2 as YDEGEE. V lost 5 bases to trimming and J lost 5 bases; unmatched junction nucleotides: 2. This CDR3 comprises 14 residues. The CDR3 bases are TGTGCCAGCAGGACTAGCGGGAGAAACAATGAGCAGTTCTTC. Its translation: CASRTSGRNNEQFF.

This clone has only a few counts. This rearrangement joins TRBV30 to TRBJ2-1, with TRBD1 as a possible D gene (6 bases). The CDR3 is 12 amino acids. Trimming removed 0 bases from V and 6 bases from J, with 6 bases in between. Germline V gene sequence: CDR1 GTSNPN, CDR2 SVGIG (reference sequence). DNA for the CDR3: TGTGCCTGGAGTGTGGGGGCCAATGAGCAGTTCTTC. Translated: CAWSVGANEQFF.

CDR3 amino acids: CASSLWGTGGSLTEAFF. In DNA form, the CDR3 reads TGTGCCAGCAGTTTATGGGGGACAGGGGGTTCCCTCACTGAAGCTTTCTTT. The rearrangement uses TRBV28 and TRBJ1-1; 11 bases line up with TRBD1. CDR3 length equals 17 residues. Losses at the gene ends were 0 bases for V and 4 bases for J; bases not matched to a gene: 7. Per the germline V gene, CDR1 is MDHEN and CDR2 is SYDVKM.

The chain employs TRBV27 and TRBJ2-5, with TRBD2 matching over 12 bases. The CDR3 extends over 15 amino acids. V lost 4 bases, J lost 5 bases, and 5 bases stayed unmatched. Germline V gives CDR1 MNHEY, CDR2 SMNVEV (reference sequence). The CDR3 DNA reads as TGTGCCAGCAGTTCCACCGGGACTAGCGGGGAGACCCAGTACTTC. Translation gives CASSSTGTSGETQYF.

The rearrangement links TRBV27 to TRBJ1-1; D remains unclear. This CDR3 spans 13 amino acids. Germline CDR1 reads MNHEY; CDR2 reads SMNVEV (reference sequence). V was pared by 1 base and J by 4 bases, with 7 bases between. The chain's CDR3 is CASSLYPGTEAFF. The CDR3 nucleotides are TGTGCCAGCAGTTTATATCCCGGCACTGAAGCTTTCTTT.

The chain has TRBV10-3 and TRBJ2-7, with a possible D match to TRBD2 (6 bases). Trimming removed 7 bases at V and 3 bases at J, with 16 bases between. The germline V gene encodes CDR1 ENHRY and CDR2 SYGVKD. The CDR3 consists of 14 residues. CDR3 nucleotide sequence: TGTGCCATCACCGAACCGGGACTTCTCTACGAGCAGTACTTC. Translation: CAITEPGLLYEQYF.

CDR3 sequence: CASTISPFGLAGGPSAGELFF. CDR3 coding DNA: TGCGCCAGCACCATATCCCCCTTCGGACTAGCGGGAGGGCCCTCTGCCGGGGAGCTGTTTTTT. This chain joins TRBV5-1 and TRBJ2-2, with TRBD2 matching 15 bases. The germline CDR1 and CDR2 sequences are SGHRS and YFSETQ. V shed 6 bases, J shed 6 bases, and the junction held 21 bases outside the gene matches. CDR3 length: 21 residues.

The rearrangement uses TRBV7-9 and TRBJ2-3; 16 nucleotides agree with TRBD2. The CDR3 totals 18 residues. Germline V lookup: CDR1 SEHNR, CDR2 FQNEAQ (reference sequence). V lost 4 bases to trimming and J lost 0 bases; unmatched junction nucleotides: 4. This CDR3 reads CASSSGLAGGPSTDTQYF. CDR3 nucleotide sequence: TGTGCCAGCAGCTCGGGACTAGCGGGAGGGCCTAGCACAGATACGCAGTATTTT.

The V and J genes are TRBV11-2 and TRBJ1-5; the D gene is possibly TRBD1 (6 bases). Germline assignment: CDR1 SGHAT and CDR2 FQNNGV. The CDR3 sequence is 17 residues long. Trimming shortened V by 5 bases and J by 0 bases, and 17 bases separated the two germline ends. This chain's CDR3 is CASSQGGAFYSNQPQHF. CDR3 coding DNA: TGTGCCAGCAGCCAAGGGGGGGCTTTCTATAGCAATCAGCCCCAGCATTTT.

The chain is built from TRBV27 and TRBJ2-2, with D uncertain. The CDR3 contains 13 residues. In germline, CDR1 is MNHEY, CDR2 SMNVEV (reference sequence). The V end lost 6 bases, the J end lost 6 bases, and 11 bases lay between the germline ends. This CDR3 is CASSVHRSGELFF. The CDR3, as DNA: TGTGCCAGCAGCGTGCATCGATCCGGGGAGCTGTTTTTT.

This chain uses TRBV6-5 with TRBJ1-5; maybe TRBD1 (5 bases). Germline V lookup: CDR1 MNHEY, CDR2 SVGAGI. The V and J ends lost 3 bases and 6 bases respectively, with 12 bases between them. The CDR3 consists of 14 residues. CDR3 in DNA: TGTGCCAGCAGTTATGGGGCGGATATTCAGCCCCAGCATTTT. Translation gives CASSYGADIQPQHF.

The genes are TRBV6-4 and TRBJ2-3, with 10 bases that match TRBD1. This CDR3 has 16 amino acids. V was pared by 2 bases and J by 2 bases, with 4 bases of the junction left unmatched. Germline V gene sequence: CDR1 MRHNA, CDR2 SNTAGT. The CDR3 protein is CASSDEGQGSTDTQYF. CDR3 nucleotide sequence: TGTGCCAGCAGTGACGAGGGACAGGGGTCCACAGATACGCAGTATTTT.

The rearrangement joins TRBV28 to TRBJ2-7, with TRBD2 as a possible D gene (6 bases). Germline V lookup: CDR1 MDHEN, CDR2 SYDVKM. Trimming stripped 7 bases from V and 3 bases from J, with 16 bases between. The CDR3 is 14 residues long. The CDR3 region is CASKLRETVYEQYF. CDR3 bases: TGTGCCAGCAAACTACGGGAGACAGTCTACGAGCAGTACTTC.

This clone has only one observation. The gene calls are TRBV11-1 and TRBJ2-7; possibly TRBD2 for D (6 bases). Per germline, CDR1 SGHAT and CDR2 FQDESV (reference sequence). Trimming cost V 2 bases and J 2 bases, with 13 bases left between them. CDR3 length: 15 amino acids. CDR3 bases: TGTGCCAGCAGCTTATTGGAGGGGAGTCCCTACGAGCAGTACTTC. Translation: CASSLLEGSPYEQYF.